This passage covers 27 T cell receptor beta chains from one sample sequenced in a study of CD8 T cells in Susac syndrome. Random hexamers were used to reverse transcribe an amount of roughly 0.5 to 1 ug RNA. TCRdb ran MiXCR on the immunoSEQ multiplex PCR reads and lists one entry per CDR3 protein. Of fewer than 250,000 distinct CDR3 sequences in the sample, around nine tenths were seen once. Sequenced material: CD8+ T cells from PBMCs. The receptor source for this set is a human donor with multiple sclerosis.

This clonotype has more than one count but fewer than ten. The chain couples TRBV27 to TRBJ2-7; 15 bases are shared with TRBD2. After removal of 6 bases from V and 0 bases from J, the junction contained 6 bases not matched to a gene. Per germline, CDR1 MNHEY and CDR2 SMNVEV (reference sequence). This CDR3 region has 17 residues. Here the CDR3 DNA reads TGTGCCAGCAGCGGACTAGCGGGAGGGAGGGGCTCCTACGAGCAGTACTTC. Translation gives CASSGLAGGRGSYEQYF.

The genes are TRBV2 and TRBJ1-2; TRBD1 might be the D (5 bases). Trimming took 9 bases from V and 6 from J, leaving 20 bases between them. The CDR3 covers 14 residues. The V gene's germline CDR1 is SNHLY and CDR2 FYNNEI. The CDR3 nucleotides are TGTGCCAGGGAGAGGAGGCAAGGGGAGGATGGCTACACCTTC. Translation gives CARERRQGEDGYTF.

V gene TRBV27 combines with J gene TRBJ2-1; perhaps D is TRBD1 or TRBD2 (5 bases each). The CDR3 runs to 16 residues. Trimming cost V 5 bases and J 0 bases, with 14 bases left between them. Looked up from germline, CDR1 is MNHEY and CDR2 is SMNVEV (reference sequence). The CDR3 loop reads CASSPRTGPSYNEQFF. DNA for the CDR3: TGTGCCAGCAGTCCCCGGACGGGGCCCTCCTACAATGAGCAGTTCTTC.

V gene TRBV27 combines with J gene TRBJ2-1; weak D call: TRBD2 (5 bases). Trimming cost V 7 bases and J 2 bases, with 18 bases left between them. Germline CDR1 MNHEY, CDR2 SMNVEV (reference sequence). CDR3 size: 16 residues. Here the CDR3 reads CASKSSWGVPYNEQFF. The CDR3, as DNA: TGTGCCAGCAAGTCGTCGTGGGGAGTCCCCTACAATGAGCAGTTCTTC.

DNA of the CDR3: TGTGCCAGCAGTGACAGGGAAGTCTATGGCTACACCTTC. It translates to CASSDREVYGYTF. This chain connects TRBV25-1 to TRBJ1-2; the D gene is possibly TRBD1 (5 bases). The germline V gene has CDR1 MGHDK and CDR2 SYGVNS. V shed 3 bases and J shed 4 bases, with 9 bases lying between them. CDR3 length: 13 amino acids.

The V gene is TRBV14, the J gene TRBJ2-3; D is ambiguous. The germline V and J ends were trimmed by 4 bases and 1 base, with 6 bases remaining between them. In germline, CDR1 is SGHDN, CDR2 FVKESK. The CDR3 is 13 amino acids. CDR3 DNA sequence: TGTGCCAGCAGCCCTCACCGCACAGATACGCAGTATTTT. It specifies CASSPHRTDTQYF.

The chain recombines TRBV4-1 with TRBJ1-1; D perhaps matches TRBD1 (6 bases). Trimming left V 3 bases short and J 6 bases short, with 14 bases between. CDR3 length: 14 residues. Per the germline V gene, CDR1 is MGHRA and CDR2 is YSYEKL. CDR3 nucleotide sequence: TGCGCCAGCAGCCAGGGCCTCGAGGGGGCTGAAGCTTTCTTT. It encodes CASSQGLEGAEAFF.

The chain employs TRBV15 and TRBJ2-1, with D tentatively TRBD2 (7 bases). The V end lost 0 bases, the J end lost 8 bases, and 17 bases lay between the germline ends. CDR1 is LNHNV and CDR2 is YYDKDF in the germline V gene (reference sequence). The CDR3 has 16 residues. DNA of the CDR3: TGTGCCACCAGCAGAGATCGGGTGGGGGGGCATGATGAGCAGTTCTTC. Amino acids: CATSRDRVGGHDEQFF.

The rearrangement joins TRBV24-1 to TRBJ2-1; D might be TRBD2 (5 bases). V dropped 4 bases and J dropped 0 bases, with 9 bases sitting between them. Germline V lookup: CDR1 KGHDR, CDR2 SFDVKD. The CDR3 has 15 amino acids. CDR3 sequence (DNA): TGTGCCACCAGTGAAGGGAGCAGCTCCTACAATGAGCAGTTCTTC. This gives the protein CATSEGSSSYNEQFF.

The chain links TRBV24-1 to TRBJ2-2; D remains unclear. CDR1 KGHDR and CDR2 SFDVKD come from the germline V gene. CDR3 size: 13 residues. V lost 9 bases and J 5 bases, leaving 12 bases between the germline ends. The CDR3 loop is CATEAPLTGELFF. CDR3 sequence (DNA): TGTGCCACCGAGGCTCCTCTTACCGGGGAGCTGTTTTTT.

The chain links TRBV10-2 to TRBJ2-3; no clear D. Germline CDR1 and CDR2: WSHSY and SAAADI. This CDR3 contains 13 residues. V lost 6 bases, J lost 6 bases, and 13 bases lay in between. This chain's CDR3 is CASRVLRADTQYF. CDR3 coding DNA: TGCGCCAGCAGGGTGCTTCGGGCCGATACGCAGTATTTT.

The chain combines TRBV12-3 or TRBV12-4 with TRBJ2-3; D call uncertain. This CDR3 is built from 14 residues. V was shortened by 1 base and J by 4 bases, with 9 bases between the two germline ends. The CDR3 sequence is CASSLVPGSDTQYF. In DNA form, the CDR3 reads TGTGCCAGCAGTTTAGTTCCGGGTTCAGATACGCAGTATTTT.

CDR3 amino acids: CASSTDRYEQYF. In DNA, the CDR3 is TGTGCCAGCAGTACCGACAGATACGAGCAGTACTTC. The V and J genes are TRBV28 and TRBJ2-7; tentative D call: TRBD1 (5 bases). Per the germline V gene, CDR1 is MDHEN and CDR2 is SYDVKM. The V and J ends lost 5 bases and 4 bases respectively, with 9 bases between them. This CDR3 has 12 residues.

The genes are TRBV5-4 and TRBJ1-6; 8 bases align to TRBD1. The length of the CDR3 is 16 residues. J gave up 7 bases and V 0 bases, and 6 bases lay outside the gene matches. Germline V gives CDR1 SGHNT, CDR2 YYREEE (reference sequence). This CDR3 is CASSLDGQGPNSPLHF. The CDR3, as DNA: TGTGCCAGCAGCTTGGATGGACAGGGTCCAAATTCACCCCTCCACTTT.

The chain couples TRBV12-5 to TRBJ2-1; D gene uncertain. CDR3 length: 17 amino acids. In germline, CDR1 is LGHNT, CDR2 FRNRAP. V lost 4 bases, J lost 7 bases, and 23 bases lay in between. The CDR3 spells CASGSFLGPEPWNEQFF. Here the CDR3 DNA reads TGTGCTAGTGGTTCTTTTTTAGGGCCAGAGCCTTGGAATGAGCAGTTCTTC.

This chain uses TRBV19 with TRBJ2-1; TRBD1 matches 7 bases. Germline V gives CDR1 LNHDA, CDR2 SQIVND (reference sequence). Losses at the gene ends were 3 bases for V and 8 bases for J; bases not matched to a gene: 7. There are 14 residues in the CDR3. The CDR3 sequence: CASSIRGTGDEQFF. The CDR3 coding sequence is TGTGCCAGTAGTATCAGGGGTACAGGGGATGAGCAGTTCTTC.

The rearrangement uses TRBV20-1 and TRBJ2-7, with a possible D match to TRBD2 (6 bases). The ends were cut back, 3 bases at V and 2 bases at J, with 11 bases in the middle. The CDR3 runs to 13 residues. Germline V gene lookup returns CDR1 DFQATT and CDR2 SNEGSKA (reference sequence). DNA for the CDR3: TGCAGTGCTAGCAGCGGAGGGGCCTACGAGCAGTACTTC. Protein product: CSASSGGAYEQYF.

The V gene is TRBV12-3 or TRBV12-4, the J gene TRBJ2-7; D tentatively fits TRBD1 or TRBD2 (7 bases each). The CDR3 spans 14 residues. V dropped 7 bases and J dropped 3 bases, with 16 bases sitting between them. For the CDR3, the DNA is TGTGCCAGCACCCGAGGGGGCGGGAGCTACGAGCAGTACTTC. It is translated as CASTRGGGSYEQYF.

The J gene is TRBJ1-1, the V gene TRBV29-1; 7 nucleotides match TRBD1. V trimming: 7 bases; J trimming: 4 bases; junction bases outside the gene matches: 15. Germline CDR1 reads SQVTM; CDR2 reads ANQGSEA. The CDR3 is 15 amino acids. CDR3 region: CSGDPRDSLITEAFF. The DNA of the CDR3 is TGCAGCGGGGACCCCCGGGACAGCTTAATCACTGAAGCTTTCTTT.

This clonotype was observed a single time. The CDR3 here is CSAEWPDTQYF. The DNA for the CDR3 is TGCAGTGCCGAGTGGCCAGATACGCAGTATTTT. The chain employs TRBV20-1 and TRBJ2-3; D not certain. The germline gives CDR1 DFQATT, CDR2 SNEGSKA (reference sequence). The V end lost 6 bases, the J end lost 4 bases, and 8 bases lay between the germline ends. The CDR3 sequence is 11 residues long.

The chain couples TRBV7-9 to TRBJ2-7, with TRBD1 matching 10 bases. This CDR3 is 16 amino acids long. With 4 bases clipped from V and 3 bases from J, the junction kept 9 bases outside the gene matches. Germline V CDR1 and CDR2: SEHNR, FQNEAQ (reference sequence). DNA for the CDR3: TGTGCCAGCAGCTCTGTAGCGGGACAGGGGAGCTACGAGCAGTACTTC. Residues: CASSSVAGQGSYEQYF.

V and J are TRBV4-3 and TRBJ2-7; tentatively, D is TRBD1 or TRBD2 (6 bases each). Germline V gene data show CDR1 as LGHNA and CDR2 as YSLEER. V dropped 0 bases and J dropped 4 bases, with 13 bases sitting between them. This CDR3 has 15 amino acids. Written as DNA, the CDR3 is TGCGCCAGCAGCCAAGAATGGGGGCTAGCGTACGAGCAGTACTTC. It is translated as CASSQEWGLAYEQYF.

The rearrangement links TRBV29-1 to TRBJ1-1, with D uncertain. Germline lookup yields CDR1 SQVTM and CDR2 ANQGSEA. Trimming took 8 bases from V and 4 from J, leaving 14 bases between them. The CDR3 is made up of 12 amino acids. The CDR3: CSLDLLVTEAFF. The CDR3 bases are TGCAGCCTGGATCTGTTAGTCACTGAAGCTTTCTTT.

The chain couples TRBV5-6 to TRBJ1-1; D call uncertain. The CDR3 totals 12 residues. Germline V gene data show CDR1 as SGHDT and CDR2 as YYEEEE. Trimming cost V 1 base and J 8 bases, with 9 bases left between them. The chain's CDR3 is CASSLLFGEAFF. In nucleotides, the CDR3 is TGTGCCAGCAGCTTGCTCTTCGGGGAAGCTTTCTTT.

The chain combines TRBV12-5 with TRBJ1-3; D is perhaps TRBD1 (6 bases). V lost 7 bases to trimming and J lost 2 bases, with 12 bases between them. Germline V gene data show CDR1 as LGHNT and CDR2 as FRNRAP. The CDR3 has 14 residues. The CDR3 region is CASAQGLTGNTIYF. In DNA form, the CDR3 reads TGTGCTAGTGCCCAGGGGCTGACTGGAAACACCATATATTTT.

The CDR3 region is CASSQEVGDRFLDTEAFF. The CDR3 DNA is TGTGCCAGCAGCCAAGAGGTTGGGGACAGGTTTCTCGACACTGAAGCTTTCTTT. V and J are TRBV3-1 and TRBJ1-1; 8 bases line up with TRBD1. The CDR3 consists of 18 residues. Germline trimming cut 0 bases from V and 3 bases from J; bases unmatched to any gene: 12. The V gene's germline CDR1 is LGHDT and CDR2 YNNKEL (reference sequence).

CDR3: CASSQDPHTEAFF. The CDR3 nucleotides read TGCGCCAGCAGCCAAGACCCACACACTGAAGCTTTCTTT. This chain joins TRBV4-3 and TRBJ1-1; D gene unclear. The V gene's germline CDR1 is LGHNA and CDR2 YSLEER. V lost 0 bases and J 3 bases, leaving 5 bases between the germline ends. This CDR3 comprises 13 residues.